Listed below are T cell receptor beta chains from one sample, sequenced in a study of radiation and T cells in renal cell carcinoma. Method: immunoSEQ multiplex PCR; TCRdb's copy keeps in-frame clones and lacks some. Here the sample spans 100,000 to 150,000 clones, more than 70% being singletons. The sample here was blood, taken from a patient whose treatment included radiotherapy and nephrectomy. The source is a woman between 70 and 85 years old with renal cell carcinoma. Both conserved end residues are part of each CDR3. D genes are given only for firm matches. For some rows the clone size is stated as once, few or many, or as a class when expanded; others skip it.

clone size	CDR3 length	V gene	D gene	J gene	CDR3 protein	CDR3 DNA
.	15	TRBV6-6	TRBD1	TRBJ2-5	CASSRRQGAGETQYF	TGTGCCAGCAGTCGACGACAGGGGGCGGGGGAGACCCAGTACTTC
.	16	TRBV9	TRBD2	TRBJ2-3	CASSVVSGGITDTQYF	TGTGCCAGCAGCGTAGTTAGCGGGGGCATCACAGATACGCAGTATTTT
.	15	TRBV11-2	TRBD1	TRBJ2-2	CASRPDRGSTGELFF	TGTGCCAGCAGACCGGACAGGGGAAGCACCGGGGAGCTGTTTTTT
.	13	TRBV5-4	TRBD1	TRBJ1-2	CASSSGQSYGYTF	TGTGCCAGCAGCTCGGGACAGAGCTATGGCTACACCTTC
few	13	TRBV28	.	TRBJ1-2	CASSFSGNYGYTF	TGTGCCAGCAGTTTCTCCGGGAACTATGGCTACACCTTC
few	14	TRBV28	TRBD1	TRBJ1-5	CASTRQGRNQPQHF	TGTGCCAGCACCCGACAGGGGCGCAATCAGCCCCAGCATTTT
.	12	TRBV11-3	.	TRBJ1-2	CASSQAPTRYTF	TGTGCCAGCAGCCAAGCCCCTACTCGCTACACCTTC
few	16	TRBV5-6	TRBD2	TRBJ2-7	CASSYTSGGAFYEQYF	TGTGCCAGCAGCTATACTAGCGGGGGGGCCTTTTACGAGCAGTACTTC
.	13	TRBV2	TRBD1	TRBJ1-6	CARGGQGDSPLHF	TGTGCCAGAGGTGGACAGGGGGATTCACCCCTCCACTTT
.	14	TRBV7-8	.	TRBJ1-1	CASSLGAGSTEAFF	TGTGCCAGCAGCTTAGGGGCAGGGAGTACTGAAGCTTTCTTT
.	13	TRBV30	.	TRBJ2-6	CAWSGTGANVLTF	TGTGCCTGGTCAGGGACTGGGGCCAACGTCCTGACTTTC
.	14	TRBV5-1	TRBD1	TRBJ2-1	CASSRDREYNEQFF	TGCGCCAGCAGCCGGGACAGGGAGTACAATGAGCAGTTCTTC
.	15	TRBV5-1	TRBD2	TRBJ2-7	CASSLWLAGNYEQYF	TGCGCCAGCAGCTTGTGGCTAGCGGGGAACTACGAGCAGTACTTC
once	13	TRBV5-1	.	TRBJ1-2	CASSRKDSYGYTF	TGCGCCAGCAGTCGCAAGGACAGCTATGGCTACACCTTC
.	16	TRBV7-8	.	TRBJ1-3	CASSPDSHGSGNTIYF	TGTGCCAGCAGCCCGGACAGTCACGGCTCTGGAAACACCATATATTTT
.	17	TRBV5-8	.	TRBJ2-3	CASTSKKGRGGSDTQYF	TGTGCCAGCACATCAAAAAAGGGCAGGGGTGGTTCAGATACGCAGTATTTT
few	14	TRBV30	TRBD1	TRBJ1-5	CAWSSGGSNQPQHF	TGTGCCTGGAGCTCAGGGGGTAGCAATCAGCCCCAGCATTTT
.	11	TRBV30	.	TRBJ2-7	CAYARDWEQYF	TGTGCCTACGCCAGGGACTGGGAGCAGTACTTC
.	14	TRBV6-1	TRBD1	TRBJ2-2	CATSGQGAVGELFF	TGTGCCACCTCTGGACAGGGGGCTGTCGGGGAGCTGTTTTTT
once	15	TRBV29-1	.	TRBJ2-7	CSARVGQGVFYEQYF	TGCAGCGCCCGAGTTGGCCAGGGAGTTTTTTACGAGCAGTACTTC
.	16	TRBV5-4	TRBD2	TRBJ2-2	CASSPSGGTNTGELFF	TGTGCCAGCAGCCCTAGCGGGGGGACTAACACCGGGGAGCTGTTTTTT
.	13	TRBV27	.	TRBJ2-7	CASSRRDSYEQYF	TGTGCCAGCAGCCGCCGGGACTCCTACGAGCAGTACTTC
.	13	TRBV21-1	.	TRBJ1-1	CAIIAHLNTEAFF	TGTGCCATAATAGCGCACCTGAACACTGAAGCTTTCTTT
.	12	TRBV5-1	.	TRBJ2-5	CASSPLGETQYF	TGCGCCAGCAGCCCCCTCGGAGAGACCCAGTACTTC
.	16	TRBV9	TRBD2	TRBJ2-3	CASSVGLADYTDTQYF	TGTGCCAGCAGCGTAGGGCTAGCGGACTACACAGATACGCAGTATTTT
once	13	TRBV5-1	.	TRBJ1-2	CASSSEGSGGYTF	TGCGCCAGCAGCTCGGAGGGCTCGGGTGGCTACACCTTC
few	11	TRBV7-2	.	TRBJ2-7	CASSVAYEQYF	TGTGCCAGCAGCGTAGCCTACGAGCAGTACTTC
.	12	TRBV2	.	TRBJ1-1	CASSERVTEAFF	TGTGCCAGCAGTGAGAGGGTGACTGAAGCTTTCTTT
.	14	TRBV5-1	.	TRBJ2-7	CASSLDQVSYEQYF	TGCGCCAGCAGCTTGGACCAAGTCTCCTACGAGCAGTACTTC
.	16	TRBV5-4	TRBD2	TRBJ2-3	CASLSQAGLAADTQYF	TGTGCCAGCCTCTCCCAAGCGGGACTAGCAGCAGATACGCAGTATTTT
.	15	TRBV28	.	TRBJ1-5	CASRTGRQLGQPQHF	TGTGCCAGCAGAACCGGACGTCAATTGGGTCAGCCCCAGCATTTT
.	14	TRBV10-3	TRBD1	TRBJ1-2	CAISIGTDYYGYTF	TGTGCCATCAGTATTGGGACAGACTACTATGGCTACACCTTC